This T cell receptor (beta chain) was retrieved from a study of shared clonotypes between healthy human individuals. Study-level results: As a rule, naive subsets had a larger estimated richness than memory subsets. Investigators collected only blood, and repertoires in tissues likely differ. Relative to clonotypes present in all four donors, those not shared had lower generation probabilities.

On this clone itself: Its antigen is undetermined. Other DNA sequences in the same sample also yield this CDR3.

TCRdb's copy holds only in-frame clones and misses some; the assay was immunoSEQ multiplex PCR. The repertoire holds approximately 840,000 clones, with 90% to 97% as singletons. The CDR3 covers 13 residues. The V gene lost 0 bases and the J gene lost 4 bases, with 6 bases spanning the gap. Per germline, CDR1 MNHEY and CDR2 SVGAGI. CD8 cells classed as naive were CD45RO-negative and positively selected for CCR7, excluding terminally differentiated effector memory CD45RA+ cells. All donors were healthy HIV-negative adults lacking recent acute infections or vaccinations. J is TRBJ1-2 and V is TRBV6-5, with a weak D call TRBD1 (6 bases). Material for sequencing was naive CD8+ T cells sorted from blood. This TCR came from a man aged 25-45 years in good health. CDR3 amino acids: CASSYSTGYGYTF. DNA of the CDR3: TGTGCCAGCAGTTACTCGACAGGCTATGGCTACACCTTC.